These T cell receptor beta chains were read from a single sample in a study of T cell repertoires in cytomegalovirus infection. MiXCR, applied by TCRdb to the reads, yields one record per CDR3 protein. Of 400,000 or so distinct CDR3 sequences in the sample, about 33% were seen once. Sample: PBMCs. These TCRs come from a human donor in good health (CMV status not recorded). Some clones in this sample may be carry-over from other donors' samples. The CDR3 runs from the conserved cysteine through the conserved F or W. Each record gives: V gene, J gene, D gene, clone size, CDR3 protein, CDR3 DNA. The D gene is left open where the match is weak. Clone size is given for some rows only: seen once, a few or many times, or a class if the clone is expanded.

V: TRBV12-3/TRBV12-4
J: TRBJ2-3
D: TRBD1
size: many
CDR3: CASHQRGQGAADTQYF
DNA: TGTGCCAGCCACCAGAGGGGACAGGGGGCTGCAGATACGCAGTATTTT

V: TRBV20-1
J: TRBJ2-7
D: TRBD1
size: few
CDR3: CSATQTGGANSYEQYF
DNA: TGCAGTGCTACCCAGACAGGGGGCGCAAACTCCTACGAGCAGTACTTC

V: TRBV2
J: TRBJ1-2
D: TRBD1
size: .
CDR3: CASSEGDRAGYTF
DNA: TGTGCCAGCAGTGAGGGGGACAGGGCTGGCTACACCTTC

V: TRBV4-3
J: TRBJ2-4
D: .
size: few
CDR3: CASSQDERVAKNIQYF
DNA: TGCGCCAGCAGCCAAGACGAAAGGGTTGCCAAAAACATTCAGTACTTC

V: TRBV6-5
J: TRBJ1-1
D: TRBD1
size: .
CDR3: CASGQRTGFTEAFF
DNA: TGTGCCAGCGGTCAACGGACAGGCTTCACTGAAGCTTTCTTT

V: TRBV6-2/TRBV6-3
J: TRBJ2-1
D: .
size: few
CDR3: CASMGVADEQFF
DNA: TGTGCCAGCATGGGTGTGGCGGATGAGCAGTTCTTC

V: TRBV6-1
J: TRBJ2-1
D: .
size: .
CDR3: CASTPAAGSYNEQFF
DNA: TGTGCCAGCACCCCGGCTGCCGGCTCCTACAATGAGCAGTTCTTC

V: TRBV3-1
J: TRBJ2-2
D: .
size: .
CDR3: CASSQDPLTTGELFF
DNA: TGTGCCAGCAGCCAAGATCCACTAACCACCGGGGAGCTGTTTTTT

V: TRBV19
J: TRBJ1-5
D: .
size: .
CDR3: CASKGGSPHQPQHF
DNA: TGTGCCAGTAAAGGAGGGTCCCCGCATCAGCCCCAGCATTTT

V: TRBV7-7
J: TRBJ2-4
D: .
size: few
CDR3: CASSPPRFGRVRAKNIQYF
DNA: TGTGCCAGCAGCCCACCCCGTTTTGGTAGGGTGAGAGCCAAAAACATTCAGTACTTC

V: TRBV12-3/TRBV12-4
J: TRBJ1-2
D: TRBD1
size: many
CDR3: CASTWSGQGLNYGYTF
DNA: TGTGCCAGCACTTGGTCCGGACAGGGACTTAACTATGGCTACACCTTC

V: TRBV12-3/TRBV12-4
J: TRBJ1-5
D: .
size: few
CDR3: CASSPDFGPQHF
DNA: TGTGCCAGCAGTCCCGATTTCGGGCCCCAGCATTTT

V: TRBV7-2
J: TRBJ1-5
D: .
size: few
CDR3: CASSLERTASNQPQHF
DNA: TGTGCCAGCAGCTTAGAGAGGACAGCTAGCAATCAGCCCCAGCATTTT

V: TRBV4-2
J: TRBJ2-1
D: .
size: many
CDR3: CASSQGLEVNEQFF
DNA: TGTGCCAGCAGCCAAGGGCTGGAGGTTAATGAGCAGTTCTTC

V: TRBV24-1
J: TRBJ1-5
D: .
size: few
CDR3: CATSAEQGPQHF
DNA: TGTGCCACCAGTGCTGAACAGGGGCCCCAGCATTTT

V: TRBV6-5
J: TRBJ1-2
D: .
size: .
CDR3: CASSLDNYGDTF
DNA: TGTGCCAGCAGTTTGGATAACTATGGCGACACCTTC

V: TRBV2
J: TRBJ2-7
D: TRBD2
size: few
CDR3: CASIRTGGGSYEQYF
DNA: TGTGCCAGCATTCGGACGGGGGGGGGGTCCTACGAGCAGTACTTC

V: TRBV6-8
J: TRBJ1-5
D: TRBD1
size: few
CDR3: CASSYGQGGNQPQHF
DNA: TGTGCCAGCAGTTACGGACAGGGAGGGAATCAGCCCCAGCATTTT

V: TRBV5-8
J: TRBJ1-5
D: TRBD1
size: few
CDR3: CASSLAGDRASSNQPQHF
DNA: TGTGCCAGCAGCTTGGCGGGGGACAGGGCCTCTAGCAATCAGCCCCAGCATTTT

V: TRBV7-2
J: TRBJ2-4
D: .
size: many
CDR3: CASSLGMTKNIQYF
DNA: TGTGCCAGCAGCTTAGGGATGACCAAAAACATTCAGTACTTC

V: TRBV7-9
J: TRBJ1-5
D: .
size: many
CDR3: CASSLGRAGYGNQPQHF
DNA: TGTGCCAGCAGCTTAGGGCGGGCAGGGTATGGCAATCAGCCCCAGCATTTT

V: TRBV19
J: TRBJ2-2
D: TRBD1
size: many
CDR3: CASRKDRGNTGELFF
DNA: TGTGCCAGTAGGAAGGACAGGGGTAACACCGGGGAGCTGTTTTTT

V: TRBV20-1
J: TRBJ2-1
D: .
size: .
CDR3: CSARPLATRSYNEQFF
DNA: TGCAGTGCTAGACCTCTAGCGACGCGCTCCTACAATGAGCAGTTCTTC

V: TRBV7-2
J: TRBJ2-1
D: TRBD2
size: .
CDR3: CASSLRTSGWTYNEQFF
DNA: TGTGCCAGCAGCTTACGAACTAGCGGGTGGACCTACAATGAGCAGTTCTTC